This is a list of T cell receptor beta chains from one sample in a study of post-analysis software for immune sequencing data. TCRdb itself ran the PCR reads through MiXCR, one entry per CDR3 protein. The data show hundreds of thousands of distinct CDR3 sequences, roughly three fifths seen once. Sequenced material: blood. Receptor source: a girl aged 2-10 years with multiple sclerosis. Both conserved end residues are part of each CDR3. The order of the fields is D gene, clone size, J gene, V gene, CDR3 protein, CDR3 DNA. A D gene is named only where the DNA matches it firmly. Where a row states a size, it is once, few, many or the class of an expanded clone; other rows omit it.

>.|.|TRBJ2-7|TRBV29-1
CSVRIGAGYEQYF
TGCAGCGTTCGTATTGGGGCAGGGTACGAGCAGTACTTC
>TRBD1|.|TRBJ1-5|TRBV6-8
CARKLDRGNQPQHF
TGTGCCAGGAAACTGGACAGGGGGAATCAGCCCCAGCATTTT
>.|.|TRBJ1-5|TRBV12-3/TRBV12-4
CASSLALGGGSNQPQHF
TGTGCCAGCAGTTTAGCGCTCGGGGGCGGGAGCAATCAGCCCCAGCATTTT
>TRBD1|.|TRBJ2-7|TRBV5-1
CASSLEDRGRDEQYF
TGCGCCAGCAGCTTGGAGGACAGGGGGCGCGACGAGCAGTACTTC
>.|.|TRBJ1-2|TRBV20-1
CSARVPGFRGYTF
TGCAGTGCTAGAGTCCCCGGGTTCCGTGGCTACACCTTC
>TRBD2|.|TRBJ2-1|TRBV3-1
CASSREPSGYNEQFF
TGTGCCAGCAGCCGGGAGCCTAGCGGCTACAATGAGCAGTTCTTC
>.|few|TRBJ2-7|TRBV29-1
CSVQRGSYEQYF
TGCAGCGTGCAAAGGGGCTCCTACGAGCAGTACTTC
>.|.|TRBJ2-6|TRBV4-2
CASSQDGGNSGANVLTF
TGTGCCAGCAGCCAAGATGGGGGAAACTCTGGGGCCAACGTCCTGACTTTC
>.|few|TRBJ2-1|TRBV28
CASSLPTGEQFF
TGTGCCAGCAGTTTACCCACCGGGGAGCAGTTCTTC
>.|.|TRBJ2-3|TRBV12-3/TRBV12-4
CASSLRRQSTDTQYF
TGTGCCAGCAGTTTAAGGAGACAGAGCACAGATACGCAGTATTTT
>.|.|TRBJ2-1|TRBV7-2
CASTAGGGSYNEQFF
TGTGCCAGCACCGCTGGGGGCGGCTCCTACAATGAGCAGTTCTTC
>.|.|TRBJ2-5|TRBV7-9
CASSLDQGARETQYF
TGTGCCAGCAGCTTAGATCAAGGGGCGCGAGAGACCCAGTACTTC
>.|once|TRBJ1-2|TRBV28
CACRRGNNYGYTF
TGTGCCTGCCGCCGGGGGAATAACTATGGCTACACCTTC
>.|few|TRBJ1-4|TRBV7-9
CASSLVAGTNEKLFF
TGTGCCAGCAGCTTAGTCGCGGGAACTAATGAAAAACTGTTTTTT
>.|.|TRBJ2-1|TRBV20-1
CSARRVGEDEQFF
TGCAGTGCTAGACGAGTGGGAGAAGATGAGCAGTTCTTC
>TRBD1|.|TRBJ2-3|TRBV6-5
CASSDRASTDTQYF
TGTGCCAGCAGCGACAGGGCTAGCACAGATACGCAGTATTTT
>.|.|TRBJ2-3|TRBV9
CASSVATRGESSTDTQYF
TGTGCCAGCAGCGTAGCTACCAGGGGGGAATCCTCCACAGATACGCAGTATTTT
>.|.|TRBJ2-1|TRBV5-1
CASRLWTGDEQFF
TGCGCCAGCAGACTCTGGACGGGGGATGAGCAGTTCTTC
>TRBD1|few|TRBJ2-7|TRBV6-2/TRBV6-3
CASSSDRRYEQYF
TGTGCCAGCAGTTCGGACAGGCGCTACGAGCAGTACTTC
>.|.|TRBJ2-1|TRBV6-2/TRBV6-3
CASSYRTFSYNEQFF
TGTGCCAGCAGTTACAGGACGTTCTCCTACAATGAGCAGTTCTTC
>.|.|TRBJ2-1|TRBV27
CASSLGQLGKEQFF
TGTGCCAGCAGTTTAGGACAGTTAGGGAAAGAGCAGTTCTTC
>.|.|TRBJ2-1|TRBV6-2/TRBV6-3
CASSQSRDTRSWDEQFF
TGTGCCAGCAGTCAATCACGGGACACCCGCTCCTGGGATGAGCAGTTCTTC
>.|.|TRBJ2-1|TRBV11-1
CASGMLAVKNEQFF
TGTGCCAGCGGCATGCTGGCGGTGAAAAATGAGCAGTTCTTC
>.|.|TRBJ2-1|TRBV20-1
CSAPRDMGNEQFF
TGCAGTGCCCCCAGGGATATGGGTAATGAGCAGTTCTTC